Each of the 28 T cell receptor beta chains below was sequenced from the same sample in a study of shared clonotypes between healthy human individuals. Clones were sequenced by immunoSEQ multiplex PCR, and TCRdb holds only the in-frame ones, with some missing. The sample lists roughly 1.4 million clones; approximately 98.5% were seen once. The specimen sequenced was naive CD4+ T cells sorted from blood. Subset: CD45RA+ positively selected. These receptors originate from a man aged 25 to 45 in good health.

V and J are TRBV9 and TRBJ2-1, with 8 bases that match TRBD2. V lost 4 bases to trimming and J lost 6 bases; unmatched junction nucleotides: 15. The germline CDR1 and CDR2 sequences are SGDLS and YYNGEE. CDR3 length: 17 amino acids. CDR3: CASSLHTGLAGSNEQFF. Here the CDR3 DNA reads TGTGCCAGCAGCCTTCACACCGGACTAGCAGGGTCCAATGAGCAGTTCTTC.

The CDR3 sequence: CASSLTGDVVHEQYF. CDR3 in DNA: TGCGCCAGCAGCTTAACAGGGGATGTGGTACACGAGCAGTACTTC. The rearrangement joins TRBV5-1 to TRBJ2-7, with 7 bases identical to TRBD1. From germline, CDR1 is SGHRS and CDR2 YFSETQ. This CDR3 has 15 amino acids. Trimming cost V 2 bases and J 5 bases; bases outside gene matches: 10.

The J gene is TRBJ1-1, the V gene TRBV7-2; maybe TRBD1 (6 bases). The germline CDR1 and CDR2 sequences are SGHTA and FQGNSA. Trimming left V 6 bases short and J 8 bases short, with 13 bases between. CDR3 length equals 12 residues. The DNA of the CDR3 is TGTGCCAGCAGAGGCGGGACACTCGAAGCTTTCTTT. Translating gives CASRGGTLEAFF.

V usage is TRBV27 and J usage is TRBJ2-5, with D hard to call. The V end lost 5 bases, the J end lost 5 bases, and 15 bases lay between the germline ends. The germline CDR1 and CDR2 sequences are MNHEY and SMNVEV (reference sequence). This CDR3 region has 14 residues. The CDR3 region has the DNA TGTGCCAGCAGTCCCCTCGCGGCTTCGGAGACCCAGTACTTC. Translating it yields CASSPLAASETQYF.

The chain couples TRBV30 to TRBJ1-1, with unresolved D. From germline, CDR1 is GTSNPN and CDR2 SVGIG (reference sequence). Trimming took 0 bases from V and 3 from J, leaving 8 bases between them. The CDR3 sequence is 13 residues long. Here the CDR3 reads CAWSVGTDTEAFF. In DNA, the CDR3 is TGTGCCTGGAGTGTGGGTACGGACACTGAAGCTTTCTTT.

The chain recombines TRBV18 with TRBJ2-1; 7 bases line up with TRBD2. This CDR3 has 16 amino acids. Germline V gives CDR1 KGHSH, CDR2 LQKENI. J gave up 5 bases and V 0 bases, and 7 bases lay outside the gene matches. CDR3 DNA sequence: TGTGCCAGCTCACCACCGAGCGGGATTGGGGACAATGAGCAGTTCTTC. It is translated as CASSPPSGIGDNEQFF.

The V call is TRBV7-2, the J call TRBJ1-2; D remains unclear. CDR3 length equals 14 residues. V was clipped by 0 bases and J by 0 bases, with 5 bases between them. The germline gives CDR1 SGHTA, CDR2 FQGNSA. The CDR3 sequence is CASSLAQANYGYTF. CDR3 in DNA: TGTGCCAGCAGCTTAGCGCAGGCTAACTATGGCTACACCTTC.

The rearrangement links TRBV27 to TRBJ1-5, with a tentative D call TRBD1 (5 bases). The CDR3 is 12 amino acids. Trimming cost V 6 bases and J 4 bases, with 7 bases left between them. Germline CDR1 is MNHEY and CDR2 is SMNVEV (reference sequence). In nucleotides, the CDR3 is TGTGCCAGCAGGGAGGGGAATCAGCCCCAGCATTTT. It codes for CASREGNQPQHF.

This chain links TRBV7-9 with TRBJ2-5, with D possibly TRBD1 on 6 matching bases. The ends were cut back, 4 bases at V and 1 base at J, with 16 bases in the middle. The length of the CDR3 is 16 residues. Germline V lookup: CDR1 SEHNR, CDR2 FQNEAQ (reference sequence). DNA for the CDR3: TGTGCCAGCAGCTCCCTGAGCGACAGGATCCAAGAGACCCAGTACTTC. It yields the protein CASSSLSDRIQETQYF.

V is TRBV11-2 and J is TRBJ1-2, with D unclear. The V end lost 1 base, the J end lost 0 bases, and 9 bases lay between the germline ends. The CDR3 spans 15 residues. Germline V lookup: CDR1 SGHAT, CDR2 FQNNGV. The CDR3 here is CASSLVPAPNYGYTF. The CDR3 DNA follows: TGTGCCAGCAGCTTAGTCCCAGCCCCTAACTATGGCTACACCTTC.

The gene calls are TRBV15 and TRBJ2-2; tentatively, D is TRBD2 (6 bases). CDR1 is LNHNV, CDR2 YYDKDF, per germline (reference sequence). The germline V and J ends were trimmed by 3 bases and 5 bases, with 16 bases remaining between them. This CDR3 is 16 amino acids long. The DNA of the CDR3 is TGTGCCACCAGCAGGGGACTGCCCGGTGGGACCGGGGAGCTGTTTTTT. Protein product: CATSRGLPGGTGELFF.

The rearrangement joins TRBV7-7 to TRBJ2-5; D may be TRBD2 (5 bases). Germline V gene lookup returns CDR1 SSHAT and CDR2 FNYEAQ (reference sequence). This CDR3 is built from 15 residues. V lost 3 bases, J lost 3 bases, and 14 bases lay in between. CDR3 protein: CASSFSFGVKETQYF. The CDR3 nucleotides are TGTGCCAGCAGCTTTAGCTTCGGGGTCAAAGAGACCCAGTACTTC.

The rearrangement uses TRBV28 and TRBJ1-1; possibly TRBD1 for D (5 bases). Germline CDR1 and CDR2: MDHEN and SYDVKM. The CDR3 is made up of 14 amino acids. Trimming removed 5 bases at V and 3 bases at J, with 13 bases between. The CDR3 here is CASSGWDPYTEAFF. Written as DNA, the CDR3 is TGTGCCAGCAGTGGGTGGGACCCGTACACTGAAGCTTTCTTT. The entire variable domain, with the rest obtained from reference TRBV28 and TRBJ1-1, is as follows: DVKVTQSSRYLVKRTGEKVFLECVQDMDHENMFWYRQDPGLGLRLIYFSYDVKMKEKGDIPEGYSVSREKKERFSLILESASTNQTSMYLCASSGWDPYTEAFFGQGTRLTVV.

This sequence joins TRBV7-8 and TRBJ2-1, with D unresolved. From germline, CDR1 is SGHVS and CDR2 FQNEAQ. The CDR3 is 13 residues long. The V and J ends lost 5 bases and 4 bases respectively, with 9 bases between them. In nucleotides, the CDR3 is TGTGCCAGCAGCAAAGGGATGTACAATGAGCAGTTCTTC. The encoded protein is CASSKGMYNEQFF.

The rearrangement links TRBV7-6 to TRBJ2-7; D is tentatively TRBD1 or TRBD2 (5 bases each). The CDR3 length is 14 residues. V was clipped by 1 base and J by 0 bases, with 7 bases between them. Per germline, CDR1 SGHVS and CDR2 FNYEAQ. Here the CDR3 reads CASSLGGPSYEQYF. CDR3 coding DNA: TGTGCCAGCAGCTTAGGGGGACCCTCCTACGAGCAGTACTTC.

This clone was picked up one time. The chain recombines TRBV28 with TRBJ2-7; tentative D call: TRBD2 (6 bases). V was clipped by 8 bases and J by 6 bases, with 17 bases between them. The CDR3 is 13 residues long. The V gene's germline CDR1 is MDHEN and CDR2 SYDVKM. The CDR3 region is CASGSSGLLEQYF. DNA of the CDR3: TGTGCCAGCGGGAGTAGCGGTCTACTCGAGCAGTACTTC.

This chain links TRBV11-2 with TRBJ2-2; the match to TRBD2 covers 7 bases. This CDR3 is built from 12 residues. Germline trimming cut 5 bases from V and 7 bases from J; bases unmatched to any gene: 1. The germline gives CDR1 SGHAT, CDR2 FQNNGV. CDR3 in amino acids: CASSAGVGELFF. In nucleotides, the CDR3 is TGTGCCAGCAGCGCGGGAGTCGGGGAGCTGTTTTTT.

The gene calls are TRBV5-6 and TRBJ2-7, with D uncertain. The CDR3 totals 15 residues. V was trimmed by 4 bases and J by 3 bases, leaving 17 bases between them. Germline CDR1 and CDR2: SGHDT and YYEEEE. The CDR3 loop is CASSLWRVRGYEQYF. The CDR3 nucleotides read TGTGCCAGCAGCCTGTGGAGAGTCAGAGGCTACGAGCAGTACTTC.

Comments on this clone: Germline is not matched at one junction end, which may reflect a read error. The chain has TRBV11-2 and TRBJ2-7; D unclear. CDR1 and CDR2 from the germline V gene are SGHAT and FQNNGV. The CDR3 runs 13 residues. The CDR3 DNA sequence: TGTGCCAGCAGCTTAGATTTCTCGGTCCCGGCAGACTTC. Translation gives CASSLDFSVPADF.

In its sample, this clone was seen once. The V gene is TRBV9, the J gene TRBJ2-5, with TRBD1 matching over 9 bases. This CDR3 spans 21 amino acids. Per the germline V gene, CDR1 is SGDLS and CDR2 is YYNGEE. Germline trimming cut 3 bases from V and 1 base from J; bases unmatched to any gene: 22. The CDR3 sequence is CASSGTKGTGWDSDGQETQYF. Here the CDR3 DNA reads TGTGCCAGCAGCGGGACGAAGGGGACAGGGTGGGACAGCGATGGCCAAGAGACCCAGTACTTC.

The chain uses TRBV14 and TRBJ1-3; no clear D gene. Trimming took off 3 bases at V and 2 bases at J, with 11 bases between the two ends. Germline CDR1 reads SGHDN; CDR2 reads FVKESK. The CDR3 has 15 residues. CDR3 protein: CASSHQRAAGNTIYF. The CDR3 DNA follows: TGTGCCAGCAGCCATCAACGGGCCGCTGGAAACACCATATATTTT.

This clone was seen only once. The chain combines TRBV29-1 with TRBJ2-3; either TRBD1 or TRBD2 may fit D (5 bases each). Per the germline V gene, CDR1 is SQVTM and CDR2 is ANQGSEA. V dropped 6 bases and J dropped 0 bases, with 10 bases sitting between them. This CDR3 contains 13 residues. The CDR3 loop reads CSVGPFSTDTQYF. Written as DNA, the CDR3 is TGCAGCGTGGGACCTTTTAGCACAGATACGCAGTATTTT.

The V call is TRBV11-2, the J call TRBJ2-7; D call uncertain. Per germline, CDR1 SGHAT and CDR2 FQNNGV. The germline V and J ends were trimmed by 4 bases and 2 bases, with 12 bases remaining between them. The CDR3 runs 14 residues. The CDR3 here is CASSSLRSTYEQYF. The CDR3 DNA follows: TGTGCCAGCAGCTCTCTCCGGTCTACCTACGAGCAGTACTTC.

Here the CDR3 DNA reads TGTGCCAGCAGCTCTACCCCGGGGACAGGGCCATTTTTGGACACTGAAGCTTTCTTT. Residues: CASSSTPGTGPFLDTEAFF. The chain carries TRBV27 and TRBJ1-1, with 9 bases fitting TRBD1. CDR1 and CDR2 from the germline V gene are MNHEY and SMNVEV (reference sequence). The CDR3 has 19 amino acids. V dropped 6 bases and J dropped 3; count of bases not matched to a gene: 20.

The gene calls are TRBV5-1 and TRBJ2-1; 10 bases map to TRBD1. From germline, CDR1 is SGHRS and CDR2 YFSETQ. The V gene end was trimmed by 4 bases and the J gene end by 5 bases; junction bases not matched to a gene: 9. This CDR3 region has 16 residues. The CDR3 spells CASSKDRGRVDNEQFF. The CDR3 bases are TGCGCCAGCAGCAAAGACAGGGGGCGAGTGGACAATGAGCAGTTCTTC.

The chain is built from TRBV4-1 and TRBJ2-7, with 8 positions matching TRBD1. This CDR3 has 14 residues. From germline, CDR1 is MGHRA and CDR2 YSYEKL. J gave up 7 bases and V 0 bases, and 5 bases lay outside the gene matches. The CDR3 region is CASSQDETGGEQYF. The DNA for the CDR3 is TGCGCCAGCAGCCAAGATGAAACAGGGGGGGAGCAGTACTTC.

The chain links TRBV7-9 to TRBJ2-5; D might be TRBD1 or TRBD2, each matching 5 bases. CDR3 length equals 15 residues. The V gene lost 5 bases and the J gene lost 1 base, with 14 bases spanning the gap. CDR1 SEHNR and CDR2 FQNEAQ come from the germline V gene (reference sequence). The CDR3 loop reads CASSKRTRGQETQYF. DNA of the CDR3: TGTGCCAGCAGCAAACGCACGAGGGGCCAAGAGACCCAGTACTTC.

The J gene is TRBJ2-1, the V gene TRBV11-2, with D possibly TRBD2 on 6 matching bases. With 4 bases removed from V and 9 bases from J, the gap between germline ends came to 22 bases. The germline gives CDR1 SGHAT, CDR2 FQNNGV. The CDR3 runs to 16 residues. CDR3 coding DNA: TGTGCCAGCAGCTCCATAGCGGACTCCCTCCTTAGTGAGCAGTTCTTC. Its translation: CASSSIADSLLSEQFF.